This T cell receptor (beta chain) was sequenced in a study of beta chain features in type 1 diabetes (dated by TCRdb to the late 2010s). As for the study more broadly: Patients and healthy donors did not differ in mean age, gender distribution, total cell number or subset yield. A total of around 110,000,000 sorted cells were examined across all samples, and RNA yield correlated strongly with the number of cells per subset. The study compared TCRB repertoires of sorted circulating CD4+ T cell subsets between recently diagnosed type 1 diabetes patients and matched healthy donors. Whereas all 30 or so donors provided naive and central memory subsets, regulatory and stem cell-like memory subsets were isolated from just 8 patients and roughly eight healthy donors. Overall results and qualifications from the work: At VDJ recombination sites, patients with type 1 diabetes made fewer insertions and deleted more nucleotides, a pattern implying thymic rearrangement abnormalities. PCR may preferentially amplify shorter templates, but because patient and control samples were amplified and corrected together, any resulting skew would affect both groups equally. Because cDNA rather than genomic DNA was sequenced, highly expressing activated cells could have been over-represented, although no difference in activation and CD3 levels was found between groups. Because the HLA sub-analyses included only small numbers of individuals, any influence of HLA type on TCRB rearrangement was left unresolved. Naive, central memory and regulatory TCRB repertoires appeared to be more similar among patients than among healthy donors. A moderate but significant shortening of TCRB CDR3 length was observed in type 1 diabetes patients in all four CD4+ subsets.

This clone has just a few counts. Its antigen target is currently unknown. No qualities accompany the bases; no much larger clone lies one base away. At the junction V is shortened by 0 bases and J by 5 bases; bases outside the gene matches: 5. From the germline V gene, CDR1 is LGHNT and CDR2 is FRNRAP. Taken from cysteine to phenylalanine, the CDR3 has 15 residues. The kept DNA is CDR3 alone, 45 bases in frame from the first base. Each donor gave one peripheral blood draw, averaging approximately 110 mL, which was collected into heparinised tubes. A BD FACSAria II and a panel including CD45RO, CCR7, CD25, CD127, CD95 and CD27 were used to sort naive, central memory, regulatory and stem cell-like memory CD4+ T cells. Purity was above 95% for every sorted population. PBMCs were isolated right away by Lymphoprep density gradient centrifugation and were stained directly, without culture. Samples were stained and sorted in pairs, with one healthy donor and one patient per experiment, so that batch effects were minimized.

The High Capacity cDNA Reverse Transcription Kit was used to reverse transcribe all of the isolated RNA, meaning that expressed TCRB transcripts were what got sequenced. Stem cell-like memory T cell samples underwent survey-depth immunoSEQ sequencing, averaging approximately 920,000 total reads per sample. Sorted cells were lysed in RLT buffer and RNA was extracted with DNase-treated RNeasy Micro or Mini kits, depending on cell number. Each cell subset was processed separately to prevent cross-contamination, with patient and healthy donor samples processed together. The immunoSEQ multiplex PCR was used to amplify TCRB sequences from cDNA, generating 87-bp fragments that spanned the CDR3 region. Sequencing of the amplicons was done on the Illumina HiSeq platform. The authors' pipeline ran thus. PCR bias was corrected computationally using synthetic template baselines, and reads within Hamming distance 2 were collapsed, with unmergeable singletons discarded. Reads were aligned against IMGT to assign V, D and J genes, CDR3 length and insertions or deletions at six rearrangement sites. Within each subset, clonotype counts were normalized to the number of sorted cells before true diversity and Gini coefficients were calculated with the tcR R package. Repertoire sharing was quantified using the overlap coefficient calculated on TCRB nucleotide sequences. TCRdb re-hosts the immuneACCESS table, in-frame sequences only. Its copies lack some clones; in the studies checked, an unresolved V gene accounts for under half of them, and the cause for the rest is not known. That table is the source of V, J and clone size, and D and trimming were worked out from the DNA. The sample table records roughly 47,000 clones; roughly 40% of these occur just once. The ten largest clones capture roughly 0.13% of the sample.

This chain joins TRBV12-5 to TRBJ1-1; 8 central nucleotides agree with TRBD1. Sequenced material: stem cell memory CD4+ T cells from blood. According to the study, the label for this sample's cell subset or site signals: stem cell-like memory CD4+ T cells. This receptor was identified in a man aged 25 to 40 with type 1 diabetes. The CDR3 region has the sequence CASGLVPGQGTEAFF. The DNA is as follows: TGTGCTAGTGGTTTGGTACCCGGACAGGGTACTGAAGCTTTCTTT.